The 18 T cell receptor beta chains presented below share a single source sample, sequenced in a study of long-term antiretroviral therapy in people with HIV. The immunoSEQ assay was v3.0, run at survey level. Method: immunoSEQ multiplex PCR; TCRdb's copy keeps in-frame clones and lacks some. The repertoire includes 35,000 to 55,000 clones, around 96% of them detected once, and 2.7% sits in the top ten. This sample comprised unsorted PBMCs, obtained 3.7 years after starting antiretroviral therapy. These receptors all stem from a woman aged 45-65 years with HIV.

The gene calls are TRBV5-4 and TRBJ1-1; 9 bases align to TRBD1. The germline V gene encodes CDR1 SGHNT and CDR2 YYREEE (reference sequence). The CDR3 is made up of 14 amino acids. The V and J ends lost 4 bases and 5 bases, in that order; junction bases with no gene match: 6. The CDR3 sequence: CASSPRQGGTEAFF. The CDR3, as DNA: TGTGCCAGCAGCCCACGACAGGGGGGGACTGAAGCTTTCTTT.

The rearrangement uses TRBV5-1 and TRBJ2-1; TRBD2 aligns across 9 bases. Germline CDR1 is SGHRS and CDR2 is YFSETQ. V shed 0 bases, J shed 4 bases, and the junction held 2 bases outside the gene matches. This CDR3 is 15 amino acids long. DNA for the CDR3: TGCGCCAGCAGCTTGGCTAGCGGGACTTACAATGAGCAGTTCTTC. This codes for CASSLASGTYNEQFF.

The chain has TRBV7-2 and TRBJ2-7, with D perhaps being TRBD1 or TRBD2 (6 bases each). Deletions cut 1 base from V and 0 bases from J, with 19 bases between. CDR3 size: 18 residues. Germline V gene data show CDR1 as SGHTA and CDR2 as FQGNSA. CDR3: CASSLGPGKGGSSYEQYF. The CDR3 bases are TGTGCCAGCAGCTTAGGACCCGGGAAGGGGGGAAGCTCCTACGAGCAGTACTTC.

The rearrangement uses TRBV7-9 and TRBJ1-3; the D is unclear. The CDR3 consists of 13 residues. In germline, CDR1 is SEHNR, CDR2 FQNEAQ (reference sequence). Trimming shortened V by 1 base and J by 4 bases, and 5 bases separated the two germline ends. The CDR3 DNA is TGTGCCAGCAGCTTAGAGGGAGGAAACACCATATATTTT. This codes for CASSLEGGNTIYF. Together with reference TRBV7-9 and TRBJ1-3, the CDR3 gives the full variable domain: DTGVSQNPRHKITKRGQNVTFRCDPISEHNRLYWYRQTLGQGPEFLTYFQNEAQLEKSRLLSDRFSAERPKGSFSTLEIQRTEQGDSAMYLCASSLEGGNTIYFGEGSWLTVV.

DNA for the CDR3: TGTGCCAGTAGTATTAGGACAGGGGGCGATCAGCCCCAGCATTTT. Translation gives CASSIRTGGDQPQHF. The chain uses TRBV19 and TRBJ1-5; TRBD1 agrees at 11 bases. The CDR3 totals 15 residues. Unmatched junction bases numbered 3, after V lost 3 bases and J lost 5 bases. Looked up from germline, CDR1 is LNHDA and CDR2 is SQIVND (reference sequence).

The V call is TRBV29-1, the J call TRBJ2-7; D ambiguous. There are 12 residues in the CDR3. Germline CDR1 is SQVTM and CDR2 is ANQGSEA. V was pared by 4 bases and J by 2 bases, with 9 bases between. CDR3 residues: CSVGLGPYEQYF. In nucleotides, the CDR3 is TGCAGCGTTGGCTTGGGCCCCTACGAGCAGTACTTC.

The genes are TRBV5-1 and TRBJ1-6; TRBD1 matches 8 bases. The CDR3 consists of 14 residues. V lost 7 bases, J lost 5 bases, and 5 bases stayed unmatched. CDR1 is SGHRS and CDR2 is YFSETQ in the germline V gene. CDR3 DNA sequence: TGCGCCAGCGGACAGGGCCGCGATAATTCACCCCTCCACTTT. Translating it yields CASGQGRDNSPLHF.

The V call is TRBV5-1, the J call TRBJ2-5; D unclear. Germline assignment: CDR1 SGHRS and CDR2 YFSETQ. CDR3 length: 14 residues. V dropped 0 bases and J dropped 2 bases, with 8 bases sitting between them. In DNA form, the CDR3 reads TGCGCCAGCAGCTTGGGGGGTACTCAAGAGACCCAGTACTTC. Amino acids: CASSLGGTQETQYF.

This clone came up once. The J gene is TRBJ1-5, the V gene TRBV19; 9 bases match TRBD1. The CDR3 is 17 residues long. Germline V gene sequence: CDR1 LNHDA, CDR2 SQIVND (reference sequence). V lost 5 bases, J lost 2 bases, and 10 bases stayed unmatched. The CDR3 DNA is TGTGCCAGTAGTGAGACAGGGGGTCCCTGGGGCAATCAGCCCCAGCATTTT. Translating it yields CASSETGGPWGNQPQHF.

V and J are TRBV5-1 and TRBJ2-7; D gene uncertain. Trimming took off 0 bases at V and 3 bases at J, with 10 bases between the two ends. Germline-derived CDR1 and CDR2 are SGHRS and YFSETQ. This CDR3 comprises 14 residues. The CDR3 DNA follows: TGCGCCAGCAGCTTGGAGTGGTACGTCTACGAGCAGTACTTC. It codes for CASSLEWYVYEQYF.

The J gene is TRBJ2-5, the V gene TRBV5-5; 10 bases fit TRBD2. This CDR3 spans 15 amino acids. Trimming cost V 0 bases and J 5 bases; bases outside gene matches: 4. Germline lookup yields CDR1 SGHKS and CDR2 YYEKEE (reference sequence). CDR3 in amino acids: CASSLAPSGGETQYF. The CDR3 region has the DNA TGTGCCAGCAGCTTGGCCCCTAGCGGGGGTGAGACCCAGTACTTC.

The rearrangement joins TRBV30 to TRBJ1-6; weak D call: TRBD1 (5 bases). Trimming pared 2 bases from V and 0 bases from J, leaving 14 bases between. This CDR3 is built from 17 residues. Germline CDR1 reads GTSNPN; CDR2 reads SVGIG (reference sequence). The CDR3 DNA reads TGTGCCTGGAGTCCCCTCAGGGTGAGCTCCTATAATTCACCCCTCCACTTT. Residues: CAWSPLRVSSYNSPLHF.

The V and J genes are TRBV7-8 and TRBJ2-5; TRBD1 matches at 9 bases. Per germline, CDR1 SGHVS and CDR2 FQNEAQ. Losses at the gene ends were 2 bases for V and 5 bases for J; bases not matched to a gene: 3. This CDR3 spans 14 amino acids. The CDR3 spells CASSLTGGGETQYF. The DNA for the CDR3 is TGTGCCAGCAGCTTAACAGGGGGCGGGGAGACCCAGTACTTC.

This chain connects TRBV7-2 to TRBJ1-5; D may be TRBD1 (5 bases). The germline V gene has CDR1 SGHTA and CDR2 FQGNSA. Trimming cost V 3 bases and J 7 bases, with 10 bases left between them. The CDR3 sequence is 13 residues long. The CDR3 protein is CASSLFREQPQHF. For the CDR3, the DNA is TGTGCCAGCAGCTTGTTCAGGGAACAGCCCCAGCATTTT.

J is TRBJ1-1 and V is TRBV5-4; 10 bases are shared with TRBD1. Germline V gives CDR1 SGHNT, CDR2 YYREEE (reference sequence). CDR3 length: 19 residues. V lost 0 bases to trimming and J lost 0 bases; unmatched junction nucleotides: 11. The CDR3 loop reads CASSLVPLGQGWMNTEAFF. CDR3 sequence (DNA): TGTGCCAGCAGCTTGGTTCCCTTGGGACAGGGGTGGATGAACACTGAAGCTTTCTTT.

The chain recombines TRBV7-6 with TRBJ1-1, with TRBD1 matching over 9 bases. Germline CDR1 and CDR2: SGHVS and FNYEAQ. The CDR3 length is 14 residues. Trimming at V came to 4 bases and at J to 5 bases, leaving 5 bases not matched to a gene. This chain's CDR3 is CASSSGQGKTEAFF. As DNA, the CDR3 is TGTGCCAGCAGCTCAGGACAGGGGAAGACTGAAGCTTTCTTT.

The chain uses TRBV5-4 and TRBJ2-3, with no clear D. The CDR3 is 13 amino acids. Germline V lookup: CDR1 SGHNT, CDR2 YYREEE (reference sequence). Trimming cost V 3 bases and J 3 bases, with 8 bases left between them. CDR3 sequence (DNA): TGTGCCAGCAGCTCGGATTTAACAGATACGCAGTATTTT. Its translation: CASSSDLTDTQYF. The full variable domain, with the rest looked up from reference TRBV5-4 and TRBJ2-3, is ETGVTQSPTHLIKTRGQQVTLRCSSQSGHNTVSWYQQALGQGPQFIFQYYREEENGRGNFPPRFSGLQFPNYSSELNVNALELDDSALYLCASSSDLTDTQYFGPGTRLTVL.

The chain couples TRBV19 to TRBJ1-5, with D hard to call. The CDR3 sequence is 12 residues long. Germline V gives CDR1 LNHDA, CDR2 SQIVND (reference sequence). V lost 9 bases and J lost 1, with 7 bases in between. The CDR3 sequence is CASAQSNQPQHF. CDR3 in DNA: TGTGCCAGCGCGCAGAGCAATCAGCCCCAGCATTTT. Looking up the rest from reference TRBV19 and TRBJ1-5 gives the full variable domain: DGGITQSPKYLFRKEGQNVTLSCEQNLNHDAMYWYRQDPGQGLRLIYYSQIVNDFQKGDIAEGYSVSREKKESFPLTVTSAQKNPTAFYLCASAQSNQPQHFGDGTRLSIL.